This TCR beta chain derives from a study of blood T cell repertoires in COVID-19. Study background: Italy, Spain and the United States were the sources of the convalescent and acute COVID-19 samples. In each case, the material was cDNA or gDNA derived from T cells, B-cell-depleted T cells, or PBMCs.

Methods used by the authors: Amplification from reference gene primers served as the basis for estimated nucleated cell counts. Assay used: immunoSEQ multiplex PCR; TCRdb lists only in-frame clones, some missing. That table furnishes V, J and clone size, whereas the DNA furnished D and trimming. The sample holds approximately 220,000 clones, roughly 80% seen once. With 2 bases removed from V and 8 bases from J, the gap between germline ends came to 12 bases. This CDR3 spans 14 amino acids. Per germline, CDR1 MNHNS and CDR2 SASEGT. Sequencing was done on a sample of peripheral blood. The rearrangement joins TRBV6-1 to TRBJ1-4; D is possibly TRBD1 (5 bases). The TCR sequence derives from an elderly woman with acute or convalescent COVID-19. CDR3: CASSESRGVEKLFF. DNA for the CDR3: TGTGCCAGCAGTGAATCAAGGGGCGTAGAAAAACTGTTTTTT.